These T cell receptor beta chains were read from a single sample in a study of shared clonotypes between healthy human individuals. Only in-frame clones appear in the TCRdb table, and some are missing; sequencing was by immunoSEQ multiplex PCR. The table records millions of clones, over 85% of them present only once. The specimen sequenced was naive CD4+ T cells from PBMCs. The source is a young man in good health. Some clones in this sample may be carry-over from other donors' samples. The CDR3 runs from the conserved cysteine through the conserved F or W. D genes are given only for firm matches. Clone size appears in some rows only: once, few, many, or a class for an expanded clone.

>TRBD2|NA|TRBJ2-1|TRBV4-2
TGTGCCAGCAGCCAACGACCCCCTACTAGCGGGGAAACACTGCAGCAGTTCTTC
CASSQRPPTSGETLQQFF
>TRBD2|NA|TRBJ2-5|TRBV7-8
TGTGCCAGCAGCTCCGGTAGCGGGAGGGCCCTGGGTCCAGAGACCCAGTACTTC
CASSSGSGRALGPETQYF
>NA|NA|TRBJ2-6|TRBV4-2
TGTGCCAGCAGCCAAGAAATACCGGGTTCTGGGGCCAACGTCCTGACTTTC
CASSQEIPGSGANVLTF
>TRBD2|NA|TRBJ2-3|TRBV9
TGTGCCAGCAGCGTAGCGGGAGGGATAGATACGCAGTATTTT
CASSVAGGIDTQYF
>NA|NA|TRBJ2-1|TRBV4-1
TGCGCCAGCAGCCAAGGAACGGTCCGCTACAATGAGCAGTTCTTC
CASSQGTVRYNEQFF
>TRBD2|NA|TRBJ2-7|TRBV28
TGTGCCAGCAGTTGGGGTAGCGGGAGGGATACCTACGAGCAGTACTTC
CASSWGSGRDTYEQYF
>NA|NA|TRBJ1-3|TRBV5-6
TGTGCCAGCGCCGACCTCACCTCCGTATCTGGAAACACCATATATTTT
CASADLTSVSGNTIYF
>NA|NA|TRBJ2-6|TRBV15
TGTGCCACCAGCAGAGATCGCTCTGGGGCCAACGTCCTGACTTTC
CATSRDRSGANVLTF
>NA|NA|TRBJ1-1|TRBV5-6
TGTGCCAGCAGCTTGACCTTTGGGTTCCCTGAAGCTTTCTTT
CASSLTFGFPEAFF
>TRBD1|NA|TRBJ2-1|TRBV7-8
TGTGCCAGCAGCGCCCCGGGACAGCCAAACAATGAGCAGTTCTTC
CASSAPGQPNNEQFF
>NA|NA|TRBJ1-2|TRBV6-5
TGTGCCAGCAAGCTCTTCGGACCGACCTATGGCTACACCTTC
CASKLFGPTYGYTF
>NA|NA|TRBJ2-5|TRBV5-1
TGCGCCAGCAGCTTGGAGGGTGAGACCCAGTACTTC
CASSLEGETQYF
>NA|NA|TRBJ1-5|TRBV5-6
TGTGCCAGCAGCTTCAGGGGATCATATCAGCCCCAGCATTTT
CASSFRGSYQPQHF
>TRBD1|once|TRBJ1-4|TRBV5-1
TGCGCCAGCAGCTTTGGGGACAGGGTAAATGAAAAACTGTTTTTT
CASSFGDRVNEKLFF
>NA|once|TRBJ1-3|TRBV7-8
TGTGCCAGCAGCTTATCTCGCGGGGCCCCGGGTTCTGGAAACACCATATATTTT
CASSLSRGAPGSGNTIYF
>TRBD2|NA|TRBJ2-3|TRBV5-1
TGCGCCAGCAGCTTATCTCTGGGCGGGAGGATCATGGATACGCAGTATTTT
CASSLSLGGRIMDTQYF
>NA|NA|TRBJ1-1|TRBV5-4
TGTGCCAGCAGCTTAATGACCGGCACTGAAGCTTTCTTT
CASSLMTGTEAFF
>NA|NA|TRBJ1-1|TRBV5-8
TGTGCCAGCAGCTTGGCACCTGGACCTAACACTGAAGCTTTCTTT
CASSLAPGPNTEAFF
>TRBD2|NA|TRBJ2-1|TRBV4-1
TGCGCCAGCAGCCATGATAGGCTCGCTAGCGGGAGCACCTACAATGAGCAGTTCTTC
CASSHDRLASGSTYNEQFF
>TRBD1|NA|TRBJ1-2|TRBV7-8
TGTGCCAGCAGCTTAGGGAACAGGGGCCACGGCTACACCTTC
CASSLGNRGHGYTF
>NA|NA|TRBJ1-2|TRBV6-1
TGTGCCAGCAGAGACAATTTGGACGGAGACTATGGCTACACCTTC
CASRDNLDGDYGYTF
>NA|few|TRBJ1-5|TRBV5-1
TGCGCCAGCAGCTTGGAGGGCAACAATCAGCCCCAGCATTTT
CASSLEGNNQPQHF
>NA|NA|TRBJ2-2|TRBV7-2
TGTGCCAGCAGCCGGGGGTGGGACACCGGGGAGCTGTTTTTT
CASSRGWDTGELFF
>NA|NA|TRBJ2-1|TRBV7-8
TGTGCCAGCAGCGCCTCTCGAGATTACAGTGAGCAGTTCTTC
CASSASRDYSEQFF
>TRBD2|NA|TRBJ2-3|TRBV28
TGTGCCAGCAGCACGACTAGCGGGAGGGTAGATACGCAGTATTTT
CASSTTSGRVDTQYF
>TRBD2|NA|TRBJ2-3|TRBV7-9
TGTGCCAGCAGCTTAGACCGGACTAGCGGACTATACACAGATACGCAGTATTTT
CASSLDRTSGLYTDTQYF
>TRBD1|NA|TRBJ2-5|TRBV9
TGTGCCAGCAGCGTAGCTCTCAGGGGGGAGACCCAGTACTTC
CASSVALRGETQYF
>TRBD2|NA|TRBJ2-2|TRBV2
TGTGCCAGCAGTGGGCTAGCGGCGAACACCGGGGAGCTGTTTTTT
CASSGLAANTGELFF
>NA|NA|TRBJ2-7|TRBV19
TGTGCCAGTAAACGGAGGCGGGGTCGGTACGAGCAGTACTTC
CASKRRRGRYEQYF
>TRBD1|NA|TRBJ1-1|TRBV2
TGTGCCAGCAGCCGAAATCGACAGGGACCGAACACTGAAGCTTTCTTT
CASSRNRQGPNTEAFF
>NA|NA|TRBJ1-3|TRBV5-4
TGTGCCAGCAGCTTGAAAAGGGCTGGAAACACCATATATTTT
CASSLKRAGNTIYF
>NA|NA|TRBJ2-7|TRBV5-1
TGCGCCAGCAGCCCGGGGTGGGATACGGGTGAGCAGTACTTC
CASSPGWDTGEQYF
>TRBD2|NA|TRBJ2-1|TRBV9
TGTGCCAGCAGTACTAGCGGGACCTCCTACAATGAGCAGTTCTTC
CASSTSGTSYNEQFF
>TRBD2|NA|TRBJ2-7|TRBV4-3
TGCGCCAGCAGCCATGGGGCTAGCGGGAGCTACGAGCAGTACTTC
CASSHGASGSYEQYF
>TRBD1|once|TRBJ2-3|TRBV5-1
TGCGCCAGCAGCCCGACAGGGGCGAGCACAGATACGCAGTATTTT
CASSPTGASTDTQYF
>NA|NA|TRBJ2-7|TRBV6-6
TGTGCCAGCAGTTACGCACGGACCTACGAGCAGTACTTC
CASSYARTYEQYF
>NA|NA|TRBJ2-1|TRBV25-1
TGTGCCAGCAGCCTATACAATGAGCAGTTCTTC
CASSLYNEQFF
>NA|NA|TRBJ2-5|TRBV28
TGTGCCAGCAGTTTACCGGGCTTACAAGAGACCCAGTACTTC
CASSLPGLQETQYF
>NA|NA|TRBJ1-5|TRBV25-1
TGTGCCAGCAGCTCAGGGTTGGGCAATCAGCCCCAGCATTTT
CASSSGLGNQPQHF
>NA|NA|TRBJ1-4|TRBV6-1
TGTGCCAGCAGTGAAGTGTTTTTCTATGGGGCCCTCCTTTTTTTT
CASSEVFFYGALLFF
>NA|once|TRBJ2-1|TRBV5-1
TGCGCCAGCAGCCTCGGGTCCCCGTCCTACAATGAGCAGTTCTTC
CASSLGSPSYNEQFF
>NA|NA|TRBJ1-5|TRBV2
TGTGCCAGCAGCGGTCAGACTTCTGATCAGCCCCAGCATTTT
CASSGQTSDQPQHF